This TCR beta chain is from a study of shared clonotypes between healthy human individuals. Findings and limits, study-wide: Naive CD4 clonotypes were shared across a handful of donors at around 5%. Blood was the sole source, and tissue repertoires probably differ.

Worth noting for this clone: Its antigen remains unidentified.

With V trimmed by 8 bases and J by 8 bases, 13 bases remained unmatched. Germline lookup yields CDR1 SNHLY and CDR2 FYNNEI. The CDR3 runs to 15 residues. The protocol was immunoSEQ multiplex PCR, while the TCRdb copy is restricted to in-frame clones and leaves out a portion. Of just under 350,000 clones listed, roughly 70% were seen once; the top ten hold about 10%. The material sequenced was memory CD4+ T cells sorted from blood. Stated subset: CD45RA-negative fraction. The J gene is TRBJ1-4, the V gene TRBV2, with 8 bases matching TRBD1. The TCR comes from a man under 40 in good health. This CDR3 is CASQKNRGGEEKLFF. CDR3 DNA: TGTGCCAGCCAAAAAAACAGGGGGGGTGAGGAAAAACTGTTTTTT.